The rows below give T cell receptor beta chains drawn from one sample of a study of blood T cell repertoires in COVID-19. TCRdb's table, derived via immunoSEQ multiplex PCR, lists solely in-frame clones and lacks some. The data show a few hundred thousand clones, 65% to 90% seen once. Specimen: peripheral blood. The receptors shown here come from a man younger than 45 with active or convalescent COVID-19. CDR3s include the opening cysteine and the closing phenylalanine or tryptophan. D genes are given only for firm matches. Expanded clones get a size class; other rows say once, few or many, or leave the size out.

TRBV6-2/TRBV6-3	13	.	TRBJ2-5	.	TGTGCCAGCAGTTATGCTAGCGTTGAGACCCAGTACTTC	CASSYASVETQYF
TRBV25-1	14	.	TRBJ2-7	.	TGTGCCAGCAGTGCTACAGGGGGGGTCAACGAGCAGTACTTC	CASSATGGVNEQYF
TRBV7-9	12	.	TRBJ2-7	.	TGTGCCAGCAGCTCCGACAGATTTGAGCAGTACTTC	CASSSDRFEQYF
TRBV2	17	.	TRBJ1-3	TRBD1	TGTGCCAGCAGTGAAAGCTTTGGACAGGGTTGGGGGAACACCATATATTTT	CASSESFGQGWGNTIYF
TRBV7-6	14	.	TRBJ1-1	.	TGTGCCAGCAGCGCACGCAGGGGCGGCACTGAAGCTTTCTTT	CASSARRGGTEAFF
TRBV4-3	13	.	TRBJ1-3	.	TGCGCCAGCAGCCTCCAGGGGGGAAACACCATATATTTT	CASSLQGGNTIYF
TRBV28	15	.	TRBJ2-7	.	TGTGCCAGCATGGGGCCGGCAATAGGTGGATCCGAGCAGTACTTC	CASMGPAIGGSEQYF
TRBV6-6	15	.	TRBJ1-5	TRBD1	TGTGCCAGCAGTTATCCGTGGACAGGTAATCAGCCCCAGCATTTT	CASSYPWTGNQPQHF
TRBV9	13	.	TRBJ1-1	.	TGTGCCAGCAGCGTGGGCAGGGATAGTGAAGCTTTCTTT	CASSVGRDSEAFF
TRBV6-5	13	once	TRBJ2-7	.	TGTGCCAGCAGCCTACAGGGTCGTAGCGAGCAGTACTTC	CASSLQGRSEQYF
TRBV30	13	few	TRBJ2-5	.	TGTGCCTGGAGTGTTGCAGGGGAGAAGACCCAGTACTTC	CAWSVAGEKTQYF
TRBV3-1/TRBV3-2	15	.	TRBJ2-7	TRBD2	TGTGCCAGCAGCCAAGGTCCAGCGGGGAGCGACGAGCAGTACTTC	CASSQGPAGSDEQYF
TRBV7-6	15	few	TRBJ1-5	.	TGTGCCAGCAGCTTAAACGGTTATAGCAATCAGCCCCAGCATTTT	CASSLNGYSNQPQHF
TRBV19	12	.	TRBJ1-4	.	TGTGCCAGTAGGTCGACTAATGAAAAACTGTTTTTT	CASRSTNEKLFF
TRBV7-9	16	.	TRBJ1-2	TRBD1	TGTGCCAGCAGCCCGGGACAGGGGGCAAATAACTATGGCTACACCTTC	CASSPGQGANNYGYTF
TRBV10-3	16	once	TRBJ2-7	TRBD2	TGTGCCATCAGTGAGCCCGAGCGGGGGGCTGCCTACGAGCAGTACTTC	CAISEPERGAAYEQYF
TRBV30	14	.	TRBJ1-2	TRBD1	TGTGCCTGGAGGACAGGGGCAGATAACTATGGCTACACCTTC	CAWRTGADNYGYTF
TRBV4-2	17	.	TRBJ2-1	TRBD2	TGTGCCAGCAGCCAACCGGAGACTAGCTCGGAGATCAATGAGCAGTTCTTC	CASSQPETSSEINEQFF
TRBV2	11	.	TRBJ1-1	.	TGTGCCAGCAGTGACGAGGGTAAAGCTTTCTTT	CASSDEGKAFF
TRBV9	14	.	TRBJ2-1	.	TGTGCCAGCAGCGTAGTTCACTCCTACAATGAGCAGTTCTTC	CASSVVHSYNEQFF
TRBV2	15	.	TRBJ2-5	.	TGTGCCAGTACTGAGGGTAGGGGGATGATAGAGACCCAGTACTTC	CASTEGRGMIETQYF
TRBV13	18	.	TRBJ1-1	.	TGTGCCAGCAGCTTAGGCCTTGGGGGCTCAGTGGCGAACACTGAAGCTTTCTTT	CASSLGLGGSVANTEAFF
TRBV27	15	few	TRBJ2-1	TRBD2	TGTGCCAGCAGCCGGACTAGCGGGCCCTACAATGAGCAGTTCTTC	CASSRTSGPYNEQFF
TRBV5-6	16	.	TRBJ1-2	.	TGTGCCAGCAGCCTTTTAGGTCAGGTTTTAGACTATGGCTACACCTTC	CASSLLGQVLDYGYTF
TRBV5-1	17	.	TRBJ1-2	TRBD1	TGCGCCAGCAGCTTGGGGATGTCGGGGGACAGGGGTAATGGCTACACCTTC	CASSLGMSGDRGNGYTF
TRBV5-5	14	.	TRBJ2-7	.	TGTGCCAGCAGCTTGTCAAGCACCTCCTACGAGCAGTACTTC	CASSLSSTSYEQYF
TRBV11-2	17	.	TRBJ1-4	.	TGTGCCAGCAGCTCCATTGGGTGGAGCCAGCGGGAAGAAAAACTGTTTTTT	CASSSIGWSQREEKLFF
TRBV4-1	15	.	TRBJ1-5	TRBD1	TGCGCCAGCAGCCTACAGGGGGGGATTAATCAGCCCCAGCATTTT	CASSLQGGINQPQHF
TRBV2	15	.	TRBJ2-1	TRBD2	TGTGCCAGCACCCCCGGTCGGGGGGGACTCAATGAGCAGTTCTTC	CASTPGRGGLNEQFF
TRBV25-1	18	.	TRBJ1-4	TRBD1	TGTGCCAGCAGTGAAAAAAGGCAAAAGGACAGGATTAATGAAAAACTGTTTTTT	CASSEKRQKDRINEKLFF
TRBV6-5	14	.	TRBJ2-3	TRBD1	TGTGCCAGCAGTCAGCACAGGGGTTCAGATACGCAGTATTTT	CASSQHRGSDTQYF